This T cell receptor (beta chain) was recorded in a study of CD8 T cells in Susac syndrome. Study conclusions and caveats: The relatively small number of individuals in the TCR sequencing and HLA analysis was acknowledged by the study.

The germline CDR1 and CDR2 sequences are MGHDK and SYGVNS. V lost 2 bases and J lost 1, with 15 bases in between. This CDR3 contains 17 residues. The control participants were healthy donors, and these controls were matched with respect to both age and sex. TEMRA cells were enriched by FACS, while CD8+ and CD4+ T cells were obtained through a negative isolation that was performed magnetically. To note about this clonotype: Its specificity is unknown.

With random hexamers, roughly 0.5 to 1 ug RNA was reverse transcribed. The TCR beta CDR3 was amplified by immunoSEQ multiplex PCR across 54 Vbeta, 13 Jbeta. TCRdb re-called the immunoSEQ multiplex PCR reads with MiXCR, one entry per CDR3 protein. This sample has about 200,000 distinct CDR3 sequences, with about 95% found just once. What was sequenced was CD4+ T cells from PBMCs. This receptor was taken from a human donor in good health. This chain joins TRBV25-1 and TRBJ2-1; D may correspond to TRBD1 or TRBD2 (5 bases each). The CDR3 sequence is CASSEQRGSASYNEQFF. In DNA, the CDR3 is TGTGCCAGCAGTGAACAGAGGGGTAGCGCTTCCTACAATGAGCAGTTCTTC.